These T cell receptor beta chains were read from a single sample in a study of relationships among human T cell subsets. One entry per CDR3 protein results from TCRdb running MiXCR on the multiplex PCR reads. The sample lists approximately 15,000 distinct CDR3 sequences; 62% were seen once. Sequencing used total T cells sorted from blood. The receptors were gathered from a man aged 40-49 years in good health. Both conserved end residues are part of each CDR3. The order of the fields is J gene, V gene, clone size, D gene, CDR3 protein, CDR3 DNA. The D gene is left open where the match is weak. Expanded clones are given a class, and other clones once, few, many or no size at all.

TRBJ2-2 TRBV11-2 - TRBD1 CASSLDGVDRVGGELFF TGTGCCAGCAGCTTAGATGGCGTCGACAGGGTAGGCGGGGAGCTGTTTTTT
TRBJ2-7 TRBV28 once - CASSLGLANEQYF TGTGCCAGCAGTTTGGGGCTAGCGAACGAGCAGTACTTC
TRBJ2-3 TRBV28 - - CASSLSGATRANTQYF TGTGCCAGCAGTTTATCAGGGGCTACTCGGGCGAATACGCAGTATTTT
TRBJ2-7 TRBV4-1 - TRBD1 CASSQVPRTGSNEQYF TGCGCCAGCAGCCAAGTCCCGCGGACAGGGAGCAACGAGCAGTACTTC
TRBJ1-5 TRBV20-1 - - CSARDHGGGQPQHF TGCAGTGCTAGAGATCATGGGGGAGGGCAGCCCCAGCATTTT
TRBJ2-3 TRBV7-3 few TRBD2 CASSLNPLAGVDTQYF TGTGCCAGCAGCTTAAATCCGCTAGCGGGGGTAGATACGCAGTATTTT
TRBJ2-7 TRBV28 few - CASTWGPANYEQYF TGTGCCAGCACCTGGGGACCGGCCAACTACGAGCAGTACTTC
TRBJ2-7 TRBV11-2 - - CASSLEFYEQYF TGTGCCAGCAGCTTGGAATTCTACGAGCAGTACTTC
TRBJ2-1 TRBV21-1 - - CASSSNPGRSSYNEQFF TGTGCCAGCAGCAGTAACCCGGGGCGGAGCTCCTACAATGAGCAGTTCTTC
TRBJ2-3 TRBV12-3/TRBV12-4 few - CASSLRRDTQYF TGTGCCAGCAGTTTAAGGCGTGATACGCAGTATTTT
TRBJ2-3 TRBV28 - - CASRPLEEADTQYF TGTGCCAGCAGACCGCTAGAGGAGGCAGATACGCAGTATTTT
TRBJ2-1 TRBV4-1 - - CASASVDRTSIAYNEQFF TGCGCCAGTGCCTCGGTGGACAGGACTAGCATCGCCTACAATGAGCAGTTCTTC
TRBJ2-1 TRBV4-2 - - CASSQVVQGSYNEQFF TGTGCCAGCAGCCAAGTGGTCCAGGGCTCCTACAATGAGCAGTTCTTC
TRBJ2-7 TRBV11-2 - TRBD1 CASNEQGAAYERYF TGTGCCAGCAACGAACAGGGGGCGGCCTACGAGCGGTACTTC
TRBJ2-3 TRBV6-1 few TRBD1 CASSEATGGADTQYF TGTGCCAGCAGTGAAGCGACAGGGGGGGCAGATACGCAGTATTTT
TRBJ2-3 TRBV2 few - CASSDVGTDTQYF TGTGCCAGCAGTGATGTGGGCACAGATACGCAGTATTTT
TRBJ2-1 TRBV5-1 - TRBD2 CASTRTSGREQFF TGCGCCAGCACCCGGACTAGCGGGAGGGAGCAGTTCTTC
TRBJ2-1 TRBV11-2 - TRBD2 CASSSLAGEQFF TGTGCCAGCAGCTCCTTAGCGGGAGAGCAGTTCTTC
TRBJ2-3 TRBV4-1 - TRBD1 CASTWTGGQDTQYF TGCGCCAGCACCTGGACAGGGGGCCAGGATACGCAGTATTTT
TRBJ2-7 TRBV27 - - CASSGQNIYEQYF TGTGCCAGCAGTGGACAGAACATCTACGAGCAGTACTTC
TRBJ2-1 TRBV10-3 - - CATGGDNEQFF TGTGCCACAGGCGGGGACAATGAGCAGTTCTTC
TRBJ1-1 TRBV20-1 few - CSARRETEAFF TGCAGTGCTAGGCGAGAAACTGAAGCTTTCTTT
TRBJ1-1 TRBV11-2 few - CASSLEENTEAFF TGTGCCAGCAGCTTAGAAGAAAACACTGAAGCTTTCTTT
TRBJ2-7 TRBV11-2 once - CASSLGPLPPYEQYF TGTGCCAGCAGCTTAGGACCTCTTCCGCCCTACGAGCAGTACTTC
TRBJ2-5 TRBV11-2 - - CASSPRETQYF TGTGCCAGCAGCCCCAGAGAGACCCAGTACTTC
TRBJ1-5 TRBV20-1 few TRBD1 CSARQTGTGSEPQHF TGCAGTGCTAGACAAACCGGGACAGGGTCTGAGCCCCAGCATTTT
TRBJ1-1 TRBV14 - TRBD1 CASSHRQGVMNTEAFF TGTGCCAGCAGTCACCGGCAGGGGGTCATGAACACTGAAGCTTTCTTT
TRBJ2-7 TRBV27 - TRBD1 CASSADGQGVWQYF TGTGCCAGCAGTGCGGACGGACAGGGTGTATGGCAGTACTTC
TRBJ1-5 TRBV19 - - CASSPSSRAGFQHF TGTGCCAGTAGCCCAAGCTCCCGGGCCGGTTTCCAGCATTTT
TRBJ1-1 TRBV12-5 - TRBD1 CASGLKQGRTEAFF TGTGCTAGTGGTTTGAAACAGGGGAGGACTGAAGCTTTCTTT
TRBJ2-7 TRBV11-2 - - CASSGPGPPNEQYF TGTGCCAGCAGCGGGCCGGGACCTCCCAACGAGCAGTACTTC
TRBJ1-1 TRBV5-1 once TRBD1 CASRADRGLTEAFF TGCGCCAGCAGGGCCGACAGGGGGCTCACTGAAGCTTTCTTT
TRBJ2-7 TRBV11-2 - TRBD2 CASSLRTQGLAGGGHYEQYF TGTGCCAGCAGCTTACGAACCCAGGGACTAGCGGGAGGAGGGCACTACGAGCAGTACTTC
TRBJ2-1 TRBV29-1 few TRBD2 CSAGTSGLNEQFF TGCAGCGCTGGGACTAGCGGCCTCAATGAGCAGTTCTTC
TRBJ2-7 TRBV11-2 - - CASRKPGISYEQYF TGTGCCAGCAGAAAACCGGGGATATCCTACGAGCAGTACTTC
TRBJ2-1 TRBV7-9 few TRBD2 CASSLNQRVASGVAYNEQFF TGTGCCAGCAGCTTAAACCAGAGGGTGGCTAGCGGGGTTGCCTACAATGAGCAGTTCTTC
TRBJ2-5 TRBV19 - - CASSSAEMTEEYF TGTGCCAGTAGTAGCGCAGAAATGACAGAAGAGTACTTC
TRBJ1-1 TRBV20-1 few - CSARDPDYRAFF TGCAGTGCTAGAGATCCGGACTATCGGGCTTTCTTT
TRBJ1-1 TRBV28 once - CASSLTGTEAFF TGTGCCAGCAGTTTAACAGGCACTGAAGCTTTCTTT
TRBJ1-1 TRBV5-1 medium-sized - CASNEGKMNTEAFF TGCGCCAGCAATGAGGGGAAGATGAACACTGAAGCTTTCTTT
TRBJ2-5 TRBV19 - - CASSPSTGRAYQETQYF TGTGCCAGTAGTCCAAGCACAGGGAGGGCATACCAAGAGACCCAGTACTTC
TRBJ2-5 TRBV5-4 - - CASSLGRAKETQYF TGTGCCAGCAGCTTGGGCAGGGCCAAAGAGACCCAGTACTTC
TRBJ1-5 TRBV2 - TRBD1 CASAGTGVQPQHF TGTGCCAGCGCCGGGACAGGGGTTCAGCCCCAGCATTTT
TRBJ2-5 TRBV20-1 once TRBD2 CSARAFGRGGPETQYF TGCAGTGCTAGAGCATTTGGGCGGGGGGGCCCAGAGACCCAGTACTTC